This T cell receptor beta chain is from a study of CD8+ T cells in alopecia areata. For the study at large: For the treated group, dosing was oral tofacitinib at 5 to 10 mg twice daily. Study findings and constraints: Tissue-resident alphabeta T cells belonging to normal skin likewise get sequenced within scalp specimens. With tofacitinib ongoing, many expanded lesional clones persisted in both scalp and blood.

Indicated treatment: oral pan-JAK inhibitor, 5-10 mg twice daily. A note on this clone: The target antigen is unknown.

The V end was cut by 8 bases, the J end by 1 base, with 20 bases between. From germline, CDR1 is SQVTM and CDR2 ANQGSEA. The CDR3 is 15 amino acids. RNA extraction was followed by reverse transcription into cDNA, which acted as the sequencing template. Assay: immunoSEQ multiplex PCR; the TCRdb copy retains only in-frame clones and omits some. The sample yields some 180,000 clones, roughly 46% seen once. The receptor was derived from a human donor with alopecia areata. The specimen was CD8+ T cells sorted from blood, collected at approximately week 52, from a patient treated with tofacitinib. The chain recombines TRBV29-1 with TRBJ1-1; D possibly corresponds to TRBD1 (6 bases). The CDR3, as DNA: TGCAGCTTAAACAGGGAGCCACAATGGAACACTGAAGCTTTCTTT. Its translation is CSLNREPQWNTEAFF.